The entry below gives a single TCR beta chain sequence along with its context. These data originate in a study of blood T cell repertoires in COVID-19. Only in-frame clones appear in the TCRdb table, and some are missing; sequencing was by immunoSEQ multiplex PCR. Seen here are 130,000 or so clones, around 84% observed once, and the top ten hold approximately 3.9%. Assignment of participants to cohorts was predicated upon participant-reported clinical history. This receptor was identified in a woman in her twenties or thirties who had recovered from COVID-19. The sequenced sample was PBMCs or T cells enriched from blood (not recorded which).

The CDR3 spells CATSAGLSYNEQFF. As DNA, the CDR3 is TGTGCCACCAGTGCTGGGCTTAGCTACAATGAGCAGTTCTTC. The rearrangement uses TRBV24-1 and TRBJ2-1, with unresolved D. Deletions cut 5 bases from V and 3 bases from J, with 10 bases between. Germline CDR1 reads KGHDR; CDR2 reads SFDVKD. This CDR3 region has 14 residues.